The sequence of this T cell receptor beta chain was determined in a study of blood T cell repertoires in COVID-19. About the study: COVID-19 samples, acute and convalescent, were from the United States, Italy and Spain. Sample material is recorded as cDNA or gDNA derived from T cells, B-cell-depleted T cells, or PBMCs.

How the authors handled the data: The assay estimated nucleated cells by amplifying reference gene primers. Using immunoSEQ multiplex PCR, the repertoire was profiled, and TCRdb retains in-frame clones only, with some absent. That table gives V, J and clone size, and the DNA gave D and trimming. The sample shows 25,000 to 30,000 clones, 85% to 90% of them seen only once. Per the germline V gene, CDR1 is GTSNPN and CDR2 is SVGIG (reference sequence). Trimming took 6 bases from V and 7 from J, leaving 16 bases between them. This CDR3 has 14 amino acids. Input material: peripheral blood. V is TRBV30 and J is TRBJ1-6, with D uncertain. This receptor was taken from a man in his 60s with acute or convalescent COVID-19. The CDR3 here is CACTRAYPNSPLHF. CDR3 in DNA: TGTGCCTGTACCCGAGCTTACCCCAATTCACCCCTCCACTTT.